The T cell receptor (beta chain) described here comes from a study of siplizumab effects on memory and regulatory T cells. Study-wide results and caveats: Unstimulated naive T cells seemed to show more diversity than memory cells did, and they also seemed to be among the major contributors to the alloresponse.

Profiled with immunoSEQ multiplex PCR; TCRdb holds only in-frame clones, not every one. The sample records more than 95,000 clones, nearly 95% being singletons. A note on this clone: The antigen remains undetermined.

This CDR3 is 12 amino acids long. The germline V and J ends were trimmed by 5 bases and 4 bases, with 8 bases remaining between them. Germline V gives CDR1 SGHNT, CDR2 YENEEA. The specimen was Tregs sorted from blood. The rearrangement joins TRBV11-3 to TRBJ1-1; no reliable D call. The sequence was obtained from a human donor in good health. Here the CDR3 DNA reads TGTGCCAGCAGCCAAACCATCACTGAAGCTTTCTTT. Protein sequence: CASSQTITEAFF.